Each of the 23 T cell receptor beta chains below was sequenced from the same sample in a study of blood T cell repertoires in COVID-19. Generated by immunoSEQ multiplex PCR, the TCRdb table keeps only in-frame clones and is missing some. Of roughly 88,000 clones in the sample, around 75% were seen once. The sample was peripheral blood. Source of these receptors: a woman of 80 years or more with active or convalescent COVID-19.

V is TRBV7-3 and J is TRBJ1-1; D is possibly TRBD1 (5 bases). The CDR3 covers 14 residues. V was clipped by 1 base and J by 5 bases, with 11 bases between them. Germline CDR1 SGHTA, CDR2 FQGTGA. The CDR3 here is CASSLIGGRTEAFF. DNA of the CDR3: TGTGCCAGCAGCTTAATTGGGGGGAGGACTGAAGCTTTCTTT.

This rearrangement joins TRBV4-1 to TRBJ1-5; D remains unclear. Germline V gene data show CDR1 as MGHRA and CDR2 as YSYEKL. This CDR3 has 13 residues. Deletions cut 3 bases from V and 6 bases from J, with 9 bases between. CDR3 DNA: TGCGCCAGCAGCCAGAACTCACTTCAGCCCCAGCATTTT. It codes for CASSQNSLQPQHF.

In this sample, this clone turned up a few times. The CDR3: CASSLGGTGRDEQFF. Written as DNA, the CDR3 is TGTGCCAGCAGCTTAGGCGGGACAGGGAGGGATGAGCAGTTCTTC. The J gene is TRBJ2-1, the V gene TRBV11-3, with 9 positions matching TRBD1. V gave up 1 base and J gave up 8 bases; unmatched junction bases: 6. The CDR3 totals 15 residues. The germline gives CDR1 SGHNT, CDR2 YENEEA.

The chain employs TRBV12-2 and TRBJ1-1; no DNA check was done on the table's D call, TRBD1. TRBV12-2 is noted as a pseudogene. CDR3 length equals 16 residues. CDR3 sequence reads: CASRPDRGGMNTEAFF. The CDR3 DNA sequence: TGTGCAAGTCGCCCCGACAGGGGAGGGATGAACACTGAAGCTTTCTTT.

The CDR3 DNA reads TGTGCCAGCAGAGACAGGGTGGGGTATGGTAAACTGTTTTTT. It encodes CASRDRVGYGKLFF. J is TRBJ1-4 and V is TRBV28, with TRBD1 matching 7 bases. J was trimmed by 11 bases and V by 6 bases; bases with no gene match: 12. The germline V gene has CDR1 MDHEN and CDR2 SYDVKM. This CDR3 contains 14 residues.

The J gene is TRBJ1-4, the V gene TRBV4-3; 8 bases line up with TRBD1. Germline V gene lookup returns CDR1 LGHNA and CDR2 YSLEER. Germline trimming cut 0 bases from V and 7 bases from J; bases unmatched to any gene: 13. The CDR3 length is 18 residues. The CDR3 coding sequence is TGCGCCAGCAGCCAAGATTGGACAGGGAGAGGCGGGGTTGAAAAACTGTTTTTT. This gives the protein CASSQDWTGRGGVEKLFF.

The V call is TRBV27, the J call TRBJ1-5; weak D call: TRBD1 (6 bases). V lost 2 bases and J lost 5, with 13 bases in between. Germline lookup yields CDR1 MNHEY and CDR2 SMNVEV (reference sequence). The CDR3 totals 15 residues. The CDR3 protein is CASSLEGVSDQPQHF. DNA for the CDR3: TGTGCCAGCAGTTTAGAGGGGGTAAGTGATCAGCCCCAGCATTTT.

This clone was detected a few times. CDR3 coding DNA: TGCGCCAGCACCCAAGGTGGCCAGGGCTACGAGCAGTACTTC. It is translated as CASTQGGQGYEQYF. The gene calls are TRBV23-1 and TRBJ2-7; a weak D match, TRBD1 (5 bases). TRBV23-1 is treated as an ORF (open reading frame) with a function not yet certain. Trimming cost V 7 bases and J 3 bases, with 16 bases left between them. This CDR3 region has 14 residues.

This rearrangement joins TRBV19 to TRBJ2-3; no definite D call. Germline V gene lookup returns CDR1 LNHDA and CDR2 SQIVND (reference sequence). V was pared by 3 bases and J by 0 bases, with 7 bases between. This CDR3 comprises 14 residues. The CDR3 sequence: CASSMKASTDTQYF. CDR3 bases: TGTGCCAGTAGTATGAAAGCTAGCACAGATACGCAGTATTTT.

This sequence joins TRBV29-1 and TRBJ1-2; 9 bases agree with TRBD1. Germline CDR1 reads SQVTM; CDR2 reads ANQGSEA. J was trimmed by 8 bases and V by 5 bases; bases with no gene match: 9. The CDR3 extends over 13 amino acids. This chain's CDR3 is CSVSRDREIGYTF. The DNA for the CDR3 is TGCAGCGTTTCCAGGGACAGGGAGATAGGCTACACCTTC.

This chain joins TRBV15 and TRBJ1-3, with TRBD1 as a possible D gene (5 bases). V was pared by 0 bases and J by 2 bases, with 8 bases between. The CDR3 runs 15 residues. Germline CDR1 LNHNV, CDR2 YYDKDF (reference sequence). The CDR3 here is CATSRDVQAGNTIYF. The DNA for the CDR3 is TGTGCCACCAGCAGAGATGTACAGGCTGGAAACACCATATATTTT.

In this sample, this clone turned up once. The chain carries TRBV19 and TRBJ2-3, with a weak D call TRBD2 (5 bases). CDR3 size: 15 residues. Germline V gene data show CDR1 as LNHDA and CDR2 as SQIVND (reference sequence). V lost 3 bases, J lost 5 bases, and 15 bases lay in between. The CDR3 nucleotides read TGTGCCAGTAGTATTTTCCTCGGTGAGGGAGATACGCAGTATTTT. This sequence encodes CASSIFLGEGDTQYF.

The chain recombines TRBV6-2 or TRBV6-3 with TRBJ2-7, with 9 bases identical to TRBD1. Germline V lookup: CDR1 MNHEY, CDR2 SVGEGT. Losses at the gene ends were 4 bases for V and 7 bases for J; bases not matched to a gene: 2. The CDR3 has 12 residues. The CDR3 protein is CASSLGTGEQYF. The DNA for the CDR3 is TGTGCCAGCAGTTTGGGGACAGGGGAGCAGTACTTC.

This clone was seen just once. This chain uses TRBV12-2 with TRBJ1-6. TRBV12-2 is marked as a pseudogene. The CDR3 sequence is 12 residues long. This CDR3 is CASPEGNSPLHF. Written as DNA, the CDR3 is TGTGCAAGTCCCGAGGGCAATTCACCCCTCCACTTT.

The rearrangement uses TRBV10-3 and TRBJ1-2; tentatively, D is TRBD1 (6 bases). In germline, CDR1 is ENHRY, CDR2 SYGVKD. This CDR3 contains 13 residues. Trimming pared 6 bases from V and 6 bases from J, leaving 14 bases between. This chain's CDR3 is CAIRSGYRDGYTF. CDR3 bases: TGTGCCATCAGATCCGGCTACAGGGATGGCTACACCTTC.

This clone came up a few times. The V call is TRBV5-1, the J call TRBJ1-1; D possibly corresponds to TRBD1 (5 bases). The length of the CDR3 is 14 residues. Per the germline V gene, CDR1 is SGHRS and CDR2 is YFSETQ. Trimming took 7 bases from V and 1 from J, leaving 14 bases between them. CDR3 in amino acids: CASQKAGQNTEAFF. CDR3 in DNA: TGCGCCAGCCAGAAAGCAGGGCAGAACACTGAAGCTTTCTTT.

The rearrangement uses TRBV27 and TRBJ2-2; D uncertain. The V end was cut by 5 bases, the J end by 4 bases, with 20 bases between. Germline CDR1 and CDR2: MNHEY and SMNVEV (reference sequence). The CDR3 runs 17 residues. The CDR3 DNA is TGTGCCAGCAGTACCACGGCTGGCGGTCGCGGCACCGGGGAGCTGTTTTTT. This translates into CASSTTAGGRGTGELFF.

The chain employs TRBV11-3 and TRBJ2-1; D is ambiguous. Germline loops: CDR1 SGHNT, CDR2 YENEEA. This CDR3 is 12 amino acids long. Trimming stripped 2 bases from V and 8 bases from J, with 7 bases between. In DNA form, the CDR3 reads TGTGCCAGCAGCTTACAGGAACATGAGCAGTTCTTC. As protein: CASSLQEHEQFF.

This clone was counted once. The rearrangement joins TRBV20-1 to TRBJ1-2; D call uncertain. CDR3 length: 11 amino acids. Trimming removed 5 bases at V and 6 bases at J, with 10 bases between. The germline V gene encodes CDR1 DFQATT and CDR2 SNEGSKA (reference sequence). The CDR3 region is CSAPGPHGYTF. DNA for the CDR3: TGCAGTGCTCCAGGCCCCCATGGCTACACCTTC.

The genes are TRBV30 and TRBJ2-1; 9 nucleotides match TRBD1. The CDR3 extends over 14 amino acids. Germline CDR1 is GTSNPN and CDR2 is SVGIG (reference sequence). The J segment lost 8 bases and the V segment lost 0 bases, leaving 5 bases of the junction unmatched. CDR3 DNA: TGTGCCTGGAGTGTTGGACAGGGGTTTTATGAGCAGTTCTTC. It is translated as CAWSVGQGFYEQFF.

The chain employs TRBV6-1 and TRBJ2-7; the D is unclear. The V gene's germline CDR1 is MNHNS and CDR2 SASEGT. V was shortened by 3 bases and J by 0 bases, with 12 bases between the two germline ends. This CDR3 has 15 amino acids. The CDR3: CASSETQFLSYEQYF. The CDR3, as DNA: TGTGCCAGCAGTGAGACTCAATTTCTCTCCTACGAGCAGTACTTC.

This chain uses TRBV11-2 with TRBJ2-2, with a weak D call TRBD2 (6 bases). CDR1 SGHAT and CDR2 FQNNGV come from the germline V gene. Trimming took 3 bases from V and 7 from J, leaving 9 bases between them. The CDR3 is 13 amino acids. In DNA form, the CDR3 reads TGTGCCAGCAGCTTCTTGGGGGGCGGGGAGCTGTTTTTT. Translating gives CASSFLGGGELFF.

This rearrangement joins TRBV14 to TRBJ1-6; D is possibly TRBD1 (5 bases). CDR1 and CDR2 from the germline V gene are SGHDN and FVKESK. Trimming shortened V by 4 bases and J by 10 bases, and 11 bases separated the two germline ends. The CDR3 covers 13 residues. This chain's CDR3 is CASSRDSFSPLHF. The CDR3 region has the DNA TGTGCCAGCAGCCGTGACAGTTTCTCACCCCTCCACTTT.